This T cell receptor (beta chain) was identified during a study of T cell changes during pregnancy in multiple sclerosis. CDR3 length equals 16 residues. V lost 3 bases to trimming and J lost 5 bases; unmatched junction nucleotides: 13. CDR1 and CDR2 (germline): MNHEY, SMNVEV (reference sequence). The method was immunoSEQ multiplex PCR; TCRdb's version includes in-frame clones alone and lacks a portion of them. The table includes 30,000 to 35,000 clones, roughly 88% detected once. The receptor comes from a female donor with multiple sclerosis, enrolled in a pregnancy study. J is TRBJ2-7 and V is TRBV27, with 7 bases that match TRBD2. The source material was CD8+ T cells from peripheral blood mononuclear cells, sampled after pregnancy. DNA of the CDR3: TGTGCCAGCAGTTTTTTCCCGCGGCAAGGGAGGGACGAGCAGTACTTC. It is translated as CASSFFPRQGRDEQYF.